A selection of T cell receptor beta chains follows, all from one sample in a study of beta chain features in type 1 diabetes. This table comes from immunoSEQ multiplex PCR, and its TCRdb copy is limited to in-frame clones, with some not included. This repertoire shows approximately 140,000 clones, 40% to 55% found once; its top ten account for 0.4% to 0.5%. Sequenced input: Tregs from blood. The receptor set was obtained from a man between 18 and 29 years old in good health. The CDR3 runs from the conserved cysteine through the conserved F or W. Fields, in order: V gene, J gene, clone size, D gene, CDR3 DNA, CDR3 protein. D genes are given only for firm matches. Only some rows state a clone size, as once, few, many or a class for expanded clones.

V gene: TRBV29-1; J gene: TRBJ2-5; clone size: .; D gene: .; CDR3 DNA: TGCAGCGTTGAAAGGGGGGGCAGGTACTTC; CDR3 protein: CSVERGGRYF
V gene: TRBV18; J gene: TRBJ2-7; clone size: .; D gene: .; CDR3 DNA: TGTGCCAGCTCCCTTTTACAGGGCTACGAGCAGTACTTC; CDR3 protein: CASSLLQGYEQYF
V gene: TRBV9; J gene: TRBJ2-1; clone size: .; D gene: .; CDR3 DNA: TGTGCCAGCAGCTTACGATCTGGAGGCAGCTCCTACAATGAGCAGTTCTTC; CDR3 protein: CASSLRSGGSSYNEQFF
V gene: TRBV7-9; J gene: TRBJ2-1; clone size: few; D gene: TRBD2; CDR3 DNA: TGTGCCAGCAGCTTGTTTAGCGGGGGTAACAATGAGCAGTTCTTC; CDR3 protein: CASSLFSGGNNEQFF
V gene: TRBV5-6; J gene: TRBJ1-1; clone size: .; D gene: TRBD1; CDR3 DNA: TGTGCCAGCAGCCTAGGACAGGGCGCAAACACTGAAGCTTTCTTT; CDR3 protein: CASSLGQGANTEAFF
V gene: TRBV5-1; J gene: TRBJ1-2; clone size: .; D gene: TRBD1; CDR3 DNA: TGCGCCAGCAGCAACCCGGGACAGGGGATGTATGGCTACACCTTC; CDR3 protein: CASSNPGQGMYGYTF
V gene: TRBV5-5; J gene: TRBJ1-3; clone size: .; D gene: .; CDR3 DNA: TGTGCCAGCAGCTTGTATTCAGGCCCCTTCTCTGGAAACACCATATATTTT; CDR3 protein: CASSLYSGPFSGNTIYF
V gene: TRBV6-1; J gene: TRBJ2-7; clone size: few; D gene: .; CDR3 DNA: TGTGCCAGCAGTGAAGTCCGGACTGAAAGTGAGCAGTACTTC; CDR3 protein: CASSEVRTESEQYF
V gene: TRBV11-3; J gene: TRBJ2-1; clone size: .; D gene: TRBD1; CDR3 DNA: TGTGCCAGCAGCGGCGGGACAGGGACCTACAATGAGCAGTTCTTC; CDR3 protein: CASSGGTGTYNEQFF
V gene: TRBV5-1; J gene: TRBJ2-3; clone size: .; D gene: .; CDR3 DNA: TGCGCCAGCAGACCAGGTATAGATACGCAGTATTTT; CDR3 protein: CASRPGIDTQYF
V gene: TRBV6-1; J gene: TRBJ1-2; clone size: .; D gene: .; CDR3 DNA: TGTGCCAGCAGTCCGGTTTTATATGGCTACACCTTC; CDR3 protein: CASSPVLYGYTF
V gene: TRBV7-9; J gene: TRBJ2-5; clone size: .; D gene: .; CDR3 DNA: TGTGCCAGCAGCTCCGAGAGGGGGACTAACCAAGAGACCCAGTACTTC; CDR3 protein: CASSSERGTNQETQYF
V gene: TRBV6-1; J gene: TRBJ1-2; clone size: .; D gene: .; CDR3 DNA: TGTGCCAGCAGTGAAGCGCTTAGATGGGGGGGCCATGGCTACACCTTC; CDR3 protein: CASSEALRWGGHGYTF
V gene: TRBV30; J gene: TRBJ2-5; clone size: .; D gene: TRBD2; CDR3 DNA: TGTGCCTGGGGGGGCACTAGCGGGATAGAAGAGACCCAGTACTTC; CDR3 protein: CAWGGTSGIEETQYF
V gene: TRBV10-3; J gene: TRBJ2-7; clone size: .; D gene: .; CDR3 DNA: TGTGCCATCAGTGATCGGGCCCGCCAGGGGTCCTACGAGCAGTACTTC; CDR3 protein: CAISDRARQGSYEQYF
V gene: TRBV7-9; J gene: TRBJ2-7; clone size: .; D gene: .; CDR3 DNA: TGTGCCAGCAGCTTTCCGGGACGGGGGAACTACGAGCAGTACTTC; CDR3 protein: CASSFPGRGNYEQYF
V gene: TRBV11-2; J gene: TRBJ1-3; clone size: .; D gene: .; CDR3 DNA: TGTGCCAGCAGCTTCTTGGAGGGCACCATATATTTT; CDR3 protein: CASSFLEGTIYF
V gene: TRBV27; J gene: TRBJ2-2; clone size: few; D gene: TRBD1; CDR3 DNA: TGTGCCAGCAGCCGACAGGGGGCCGACACCGGGGAGCTGTTTTTT; CDR3 protein: CASSRQGADTGELFF
V gene: TRBV7-3; J gene: TRBJ2-3; clone size: .; D gene: TRBD2; CDR3 DNA: TGTGCCAGCAGCTTAAGTGCGCCTAGCGGGAGTAAAGATACGCAGTATTTT; CDR3 protein: CASSLSAPSGSKDTQYF
V gene: TRBV2; J gene: TRBJ1-1; clone size: few; D gene: TRBD1; CDR3 DNA: TGTGCAACCAGACAGGGACTGTGGTTCTTT; CDR3 protein: CATRQGLWFF
V gene: TRBV29-1; J gene: TRBJ2-7; clone size: few; D gene: TRBD2; CDR3 DNA: TGCAGCGCCTCGACTAGCGGGAGTTCCCACGAGCAGTACTTC; CDR3 protein: CSASTSGSSHEQYF
V gene: TRBV5-1; J gene: TRBJ2-5; clone size: .; D gene: TRBD2; CDR3 DNA: TGCGCCAGCAGCTTGCGGACTAGATTCCTCCAAGAGACCCAGTACTTC; CDR3 protein: CASSLRTRFLQETQYF
V gene: TRBV4-3; J gene: TRBJ1-1; clone size: .; D gene: .; CDR3 DNA: TGCGCCAGCAGCCAAGAGCCCCGGTATATTGAAGCTTTCTTT; CDR3 protein: CASSQEPRYIEAFF
V gene: TRBV19; J gene: TRBJ2-5; clone size: .; D gene: .; CDR3 DNA: TGTGCCAGTAGTGCCGCCCGAGAAGAGACCCAGTACTTC; CDR3 protein: CASSAAREETQYF
V gene: TRBV4-2; J gene: TRBJ2-2; clone size: .; D gene: TRBD2; CDR3 DNA: TGTGCCAGCAGCCCAGCGGGACTAGGGAACACCGGGGAGCTGTTTTTT; CDR3 protein: CASSPAGLGNTGELFF
V gene: TRBV7-2; J gene: TRBJ2-3; clone size: .; D gene: .; CDR3 DNA: TGTGCCAGCAGCTTAAAACGTCTAGGGGGTTCGACTCATACGCAGTATTTT; CDR3 protein: CASSLKRLGGSTHTQYF
V gene: TRBV9; J gene: TRBJ2-2; clone size: .; D gene: .; CDR3 DNA: TGTGCCAGCAGCGTACGAAGGGAGCGCACCGGGGAGCTGTTTTTT; CDR3 protein: CASSVRRERTGELFF
V gene: TRBV5-4; J gene: TRBJ1-1; clone size: .; D gene: .; CDR3 DNA: TGTGCCAGCAGCTACGACAGGAATACTTTCGCTTTCTTT; CDR3 protein: CASSYDRNTFAFF
V gene: TRBV5-4; J gene: TRBJ1-2; clone size: few; D gene: .; CDR3 DNA: TGTGCCAGCAGCTTGGAGACGGAGATCTATGGCTACACCTTC; CDR3 protein: CASSLETEIYGYTF
V gene: TRBV19; J gene: TRBJ1-1; clone size: few; D gene: TRBD1; CDR3 DNA: TGTGCCAGTAGTATAGGGGACAGGCCCAGAGCTTTCTTT; CDR3 protein: CASSIGDRPRAFF
V gene: TRBV7-9; J gene: TRBJ2-7; clone size: .; D gene: .; CDR3 DNA: TGTGCCAGCAGCATTCGCTCTGGACTGGTCTACGAGCAGTACTTC; CDR3 protein: CASSIRSGLVYEQYF
V gene: TRBV5-5; J gene: TRBJ1-2; clone size: .; D gene: .; CDR3 DNA: TGTGCCAGCAGCCCGAAATGGGACATATCTACGAGGGGCTACACCTTC; CDR3 protein: CASSPKWDISTRGYTF
V gene: TRBV5-1; J gene: TRBJ2-1; clone size: .; D gene: TRBD1; CDR3 DNA: TGCGCCAGCAGCTCCAGGGGGTTACCCTACAATGAGCAGTTCTTC; CDR3 protein: CASSSRGLPYNEQFF
V gene: TRBV7-3; J gene: TRBJ2-1; clone size: few; D gene: .; CDR3 DNA: TGTGCCAGCAGCCCAGGGGCGGGTTTGTTCTTC; CDR3 protein: CASSPGAGLFF
V gene: TRBV28; J gene: TRBJ1-2; clone size: few; D gene: .; CDR3 DNA: TGTGCCAGCAGTTTGACAGCTGATTACTATGGCTACACCTTC; CDR3 protein: CASSLTADYYGYTF
V gene: TRBV28; J gene: TRBJ2-2; clone size: .; D gene: TRBD1; CDR3 DNA: TGTGCCGGGATGGACAGGTCGAACACCGGGGAGCTGTTTTTT; CDR3 protein: CAGMDRSNTGELFF
V gene: TRBV10-3; J gene: TRBJ2-4; clone size: .; D gene: .; CDR3 DNA: TGTGCCATCAGTGAGGGGCAGGGTATCGCCAAAAACATTCAGTACTTC; CDR3 protein: CAISEGQGIAKNIQYF
V gene: TRBV19; J gene: TRBJ1-2; clone size: few; D gene: .; CDR3 DNA: TGTGCCAGTAGTATAGCAATTGCCGACAGCTATGGCTACACCTTC; CDR3 protein: CASSIAIADSYGYTF
V gene: TRBV6-6; J gene: TRBJ1-1; clone size: .; D gene: TRBD1; CDR3 DNA: TGTGCCAGCAGTTACTCGGGGACAGGGGCCAACACTGAAGCTTTCTTT; CDR3 protein: CASSYSGTGANTEAFF
V gene: TRBV7-2; J gene: TRBJ1-1; clone size: .; D gene: .; CDR3 DNA: TGTGCCAGCACCCCAACAGGAGCCAACACTGAAGCTTTCTTT; CDR3 protein: CASTPTGANTEAFF
V gene: TRBV5-8; J gene: TRBJ1-6; clone size: .; D gene: .; CDR3 DNA: TGTGCCAGCAGCTTGTTAGGGGTCGGCAATTCACCCCTCCACTTT; CDR3 protein: CASSLLGVGNSPLHF
V gene: TRBV19; J gene: TRBJ1-1; clone size: few; D gene: .; CDR3 DNA: TGTGCCAGTAGTATTATCCAGACTCCCTCGAACACTGAAGCTTTCTTT; CDR3 protein: CASSIIQTPSNTEAFF
V gene: TRBV6-1; J gene: TRBJ1-5; clone size: .; D gene: .; CDR3 DNA: TGTGCCAGCAGTGATGTGCAGGTCAATCAGCCCCAGCATTTT; CDR3 protein: CASSDVQVNQPQHF
V gene: TRBV6-5; J gene: TRBJ1-1; clone size: .; D gene: TRBD1; CDR3 DNA: TGTGCCAGCAGCCGACAGGGGATGGCTTTCTTT; CDR3 protein: CASSRQGMAFF
V gene: TRBV6-6; J gene: TRBJ2-7; clone size: few; D gene: .; CDR3 DNA: TGTGCCAGCAGGTACGGACAAGACCCCTACGAGCAGTACTTC; CDR3 protein: CASRYGQDPYEQYF
V gene: TRBV10-3; J gene: TRBJ1-1; clone size: few; D gene: TRBD1; CDR3 DNA: TGTGCCATCAGTGCCGGGACAGGGGGTAGAGCTTTCTTT; CDR3 protein: CAISAGTGGRAFF
V gene: TRBV5-1; J gene: TRBJ2-4; clone size: few; D gene: .; CDR3 DNA: TGCGCCAGCAGCTTGTTCGGGGGAGAGGCCAAAAACATTCAGTACTTC; CDR3 protein: CASSLFGGEAKNIQYF
V gene: TRBV7-6; J gene: TRBJ1-5; clone size: .; D gene: .; CDR3 DNA: TGTGCCAGCAGCCTGACAGATAGCAATCAGCCCCAGCATTTT; CDR3 protein: CASSLTDSNQPQHF
V gene: TRBV5-1; J gene: TRBJ2-1; clone size: .; D gene: .; CDR3 DNA: TGCGCCAGCAGCTTTGCAGGCAATGAGCAGTTCTTC; CDR3 protein: CASSFAGNEQFF